One and the same sample provided the 8 T cell receptor beta chains below, sequenced in a study of cytomegalovirus exposure and HLA in healthy donors. PCR involved 60 Vbeta and 13 Jbeta primers. The method was immunoSEQ multiplex PCR; TCRdb's version includes in-frame clones alone and lacks a portion of them. The sample yields some 150,000 clones, 60% to 80% seen once. Specimen: PBMCs. The receptors originated from a male donor in good health and CMV-seronegative.

J is TRBJ2-1 and V is TRBV2; TRBD2 aligns across 10 bases. CDR1 and CDR2 from the germline V gene are SNHLY and FYNNEI. V lost 4 bases to trimming and J lost 9 bases; unmatched junction nucleotides: 9. The CDR3 loop spans 15 amino acids. The CDR3 nucleotides read TGTGCCAGCAGTGTTTTACTAGCGGGGTACGGTGAGCAGTTCTTC. It yields the protein CASSVLLAGYGEQFF.

This clone was recorded once. The chain combines TRBV6-1 with TRBJ1-3; D possibly corresponds to TRBD1 (6 bases). Germline CDR1 reads MNHNS; CDR2 reads SASEGT. V lost 1 base to trimming and J lost 7 bases, with 17 bases between them. This CDR3 is 16 amino acids long. The chain's CDR3 is CASSEGGSFRGNTIYF. The DNA for the CDR3 is TGTGCCAGCAGTGAAGGTGGCAGCTTTAGGGGGAACACCATATATTTT.

The chain recombines TRBV7-3 with TRBJ1-2; 8 bases align to TRBD1. CDR3 size: 13 residues. Looked up from germline, CDR1 is SGHTA and CDR2 is FQGTGA. J gave up 9 bases and V 4 bases, and 7 bases lay outside the gene matches. The CDR3 loop is CASSSETGASYTF. The CDR3 region has the DNA TGTGCCAGCAGCTCAGAGACAGGGGCAAGCTACACCTTC.

This chain links TRBV27 with TRBJ1-1; tentative D call: TRBD1 (6 bases). Trimming left V 3 bases short and J 0 bases short, with 14 bases between. This CDR3 has 16 amino acids. Germline lookup yields CDR1 MNHEY and CDR2 SMNVEV (reference sequence). CDR3 in DNA: TGTGCCAGCAGTTTCCTTATGGACAGACTGAACACTGAAGCTTTCTTT. Translating it yields CASSFLMDRLNTEAFF.

This chain connects TRBV27 to TRBJ1-2; TRBD1 matches at 7 bases. The CDR3 runs to 15 residues. After removal of 6 bases from V and 5 bases from J, the junction contained 12 bases not matched to a gene. Looked up from germline, CDR1 is MNHEY and CDR2 is SMNVEV (reference sequence). CDR3 sequence: CASRATQTGRYGYTF. CDR3 coding DNA: TGTGCCAGCAGGGCCACCCAGACAGGGAGGTATGGCTACACCTTC.

V is TRBV7-2 and J is TRBJ1-1; the match to TRBD1 covers 7 bases. The germline V gene has CDR1 SGHTA and CDR2 FQGNSA. With V trimmed by 3 bases and J by 1 base, 2 bases remained unmatched. CDR3 length equals 14 residues. CDR3 DNA: TGTGCCAGCAGCTTGACAGGGCAGAACACTGAAGCTTTCTTT. Its translation: CASSLTGQNTEAFF.

The chain is built from TRBV11-2 and TRBJ2-7; D gene ambiguous. Trimming shortened V by 5 bases and J by 4 bases, and 15 bases separated the two germline ends. The germline CDR1 and CDR2 sequences are SGHAT and FQNNGV. The CDR3 runs 14 residues. CDR3 DNA sequence: TGTGCCAGCAGCCTTGCTAGAGTGAATTACGAGCAGTACTTC. It yields the protein CASSLARVNYEQYF.

This clone was detected a few times. This chain links TRBV7-3 with TRBJ2-2; 7 bases fit TRBD2. CDR1 and CDR2 (germline): SGHTA, FQGTGA. V shed 5 bases, J shed 0 bases, and the junction held 3 bases outside the gene matches. There are 15 residues in the CDR3. The DNA for the CDR3 is TGTGCCAGCAGCCGTAGCGGGTCGAACACCGGGGAGCTGTTTTTT. Its translation is CASSRSGSNTGELFF.